This TCR beta chain was retrieved from a study of blood T cell repertoires in COVID-19. Measured with immunoSEQ multiplex PCR; TCRdb has only the in-frame clones, and not every one. This table has around 420,000 clones, roughly 87% appearing once. Individuals drawn from 24 US areas were roughly 18 to 89 years old. Per germline, CDR1 DFQATT and CDR2 SNEGSKA (reference sequence). The CDR3 totals 11 residues. Trimming took off 3 bases at V and 12 bases at J, with 12 bases between the two ends. The sequenced material came from PBMCs or T cells enriched from blood (not recorded which). The J gene is TRBJ2-1, the V gene TRBV20-1; maybe TRBD1 (5 bases). This receptor was obtained from a woman aged 35 to 49 with acute COVID-19. CDR3: CSARYVGRQFF. CDR3 DNA: TGCAGTGCTAGGTACGTGGGGCGGCAGTTCTTC.